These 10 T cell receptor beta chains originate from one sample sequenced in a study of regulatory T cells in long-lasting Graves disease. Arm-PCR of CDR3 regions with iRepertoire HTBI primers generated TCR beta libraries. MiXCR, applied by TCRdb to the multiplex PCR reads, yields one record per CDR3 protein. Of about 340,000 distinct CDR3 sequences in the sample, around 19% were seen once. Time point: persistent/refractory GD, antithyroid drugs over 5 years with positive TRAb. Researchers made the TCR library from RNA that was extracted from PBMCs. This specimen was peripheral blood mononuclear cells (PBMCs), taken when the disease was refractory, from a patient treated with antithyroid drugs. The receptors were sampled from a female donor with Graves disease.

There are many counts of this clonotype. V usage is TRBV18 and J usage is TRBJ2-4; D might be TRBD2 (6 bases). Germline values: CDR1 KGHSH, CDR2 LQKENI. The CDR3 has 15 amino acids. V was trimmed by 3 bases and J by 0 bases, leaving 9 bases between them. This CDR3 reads CASSPKAGAKNIQYF. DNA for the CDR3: TGTGCCAGCTCACCTAAAGCGGGAGCCAAAAACATTCAGTACTTC.

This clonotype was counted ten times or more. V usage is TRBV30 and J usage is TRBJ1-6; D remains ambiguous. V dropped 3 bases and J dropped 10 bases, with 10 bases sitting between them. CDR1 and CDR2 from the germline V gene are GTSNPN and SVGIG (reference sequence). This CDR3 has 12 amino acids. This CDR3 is CAWSQGSSPLHF. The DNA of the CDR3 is TGTGCCTGGAGCCAAGGATCGTCACCCCTCCACTTT.

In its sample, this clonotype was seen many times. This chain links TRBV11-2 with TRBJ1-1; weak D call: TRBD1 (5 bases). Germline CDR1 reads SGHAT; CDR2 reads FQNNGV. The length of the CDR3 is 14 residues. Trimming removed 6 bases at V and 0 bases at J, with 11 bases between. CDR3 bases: TGTGCCAGCAGTTTTTCAGGGATGAACACTGAAGCTTTCTTT. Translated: CASSFSGMNTEAFF.

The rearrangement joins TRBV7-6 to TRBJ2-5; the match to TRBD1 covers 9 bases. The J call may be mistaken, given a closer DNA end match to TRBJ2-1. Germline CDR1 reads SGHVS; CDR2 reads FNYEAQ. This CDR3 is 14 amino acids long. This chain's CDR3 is CASVFGTGPNEQFF. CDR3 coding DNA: TGTGCCAGCGTATTTGGGACAGGGCCCAATGAGCAGTTCTTC.

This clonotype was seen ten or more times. The CDR3 nucleotides are TGTGCCACCAGCAGGGGACATGAAAATGAAAAACTGTTTTTT. This codes for CATSRGHENEKLFF. J is TRBJ1-4 and V is TRBV15; a weak D match, TRBD1 (6 bases). V gave up 3 bases and J gave up 5 bases, with 10 bases separating them. CDR3 size: 14 residues. Germline lookup yields CDR1 LNHNV and CDR2 YYDKDF (reference sequence).

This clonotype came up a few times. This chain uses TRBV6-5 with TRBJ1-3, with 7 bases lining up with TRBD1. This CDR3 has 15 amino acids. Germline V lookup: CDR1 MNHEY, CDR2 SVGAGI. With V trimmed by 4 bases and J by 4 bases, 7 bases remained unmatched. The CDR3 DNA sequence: TGTGCCAGCAGTTCCCCGGGACAGCCAGGAAACACCATATATTTT. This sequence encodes CASSSPGQPGNTIYF.

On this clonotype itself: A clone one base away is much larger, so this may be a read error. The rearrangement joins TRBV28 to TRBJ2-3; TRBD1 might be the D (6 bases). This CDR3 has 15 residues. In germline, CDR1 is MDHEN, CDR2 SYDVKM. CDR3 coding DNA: TGTGCCGGCAGTTTAGCCCGGACAGTCACAGATACGCAGTATTTT. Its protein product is CAGSLARTVTDTQYF. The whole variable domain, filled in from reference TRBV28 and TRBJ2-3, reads DVKVTQSSRYLVKRTGEKVFLECVQDMDHENMFWYRQDPGLGLRLIYFSYDVKMKEKGDIPEGYSVSREKKERFSLILESASTNQTSMYLCAGSLARTVTDTQYFGPGTRLTVL.

This CDR3 is CASSQDGRTYNSPLHF. CDR3 nucleotides: TGCGCCAGCAGCCAAGATGGCCGAACCTATAATTCACCCCTCCACTTT. The chain employs TRBV4-3 and TRBJ1-6; D is undetermined. The CDR3 consists of 16 residues. The germline CDR1 and CDR2 sequences are LGHNA and YSLEER. With 0 bases removed from V and 2 bases from J, the gap between germline ends came to 8 bases.

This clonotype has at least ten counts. The CDR3 nucleotides read TGTGCCAGCAGTAGGACAGGGGTTCGCGAGCAGTACTTC. The encoded protein is CASSRTGVREQYF. The chain links TRBV6-1 to TRBJ2-7, with 9 nucleotides matching TRBD1. V gave up 5 bases and J gave up 6 bases; unmatched junction bases: 5. This CDR3 comprises 13 residues. Germline V gene data show CDR1 as MNHNS and CDR2 as SASEGT.

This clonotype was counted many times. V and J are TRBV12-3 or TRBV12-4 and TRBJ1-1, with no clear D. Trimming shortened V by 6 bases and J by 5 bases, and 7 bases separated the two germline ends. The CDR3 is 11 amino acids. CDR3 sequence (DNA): TGTGCCAGCAGCTTTGGGACTGAAGCTTTCTTT. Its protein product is CASSFGTEAFF.